This T cell receptor beta chain was recorded in a study of neurological immune-mediated disorders. Findings and caveats of the study: CDR3 amino acid sequences found in expanded clones were never shared across subjects, suggesting private repertoires in all groups. Patients with HTLV-1-associated myelopathy showed the most TCR clonal expansion. Those with multiple sclerosis showed the least, falling below healthy controls.

This clonotype has at least ten counts. Its target is not known. Synthesis of cDNA was carried out by template-switch 5'RACE. The reaction used 10-nucleotide random UMIs. Via MiXCR, TCRdb re-called the 5' RACE reads, giving one row per CDR3 protein. In the table there are approximately 50,000 distinct CDR3 sequences, 3% to 4% of which are singletons. Germline V gene data show CDR1 as SNHLY and CDR2 as FYNNEI. The CDR3 totals 11 residues. Deletions cut 7 bases from V and 6 bases from J, with 8 bases between. It was from 2 million PBMCs stored at -80 C that the unsorted libraries were obtained. V is TRBV2 and J is TRBJ2-3, with D unresolved. Input material: PBMCs. This receptor was identified in a man in his fifties or sixties with multiple sclerosis. The CDR3 DNA sequence: TGTGCCAGCACATCGGGCGATACGCAGTATTTT. As protein: CASTSGDTQYF.